The text below deals with one TCR beta chain. Its target is not known. CDR1 is MNHEY and CDR2 is SMNVEV in the germline V gene (reference sequence). The V end was cut by 4 bases, the J end by 3 bases, with 10 bases between. The CDR3 sequence is 13 residues long. The team ran DNA from unsorted PBMCs on ten immunoSEQ deep assay plates for sequencing. In the original analysis: Filtering of immunoSEQ junctional sequences could not match full-length read filtering. Repertoires were generated with immunoSEQ multiplex PCR, while TCRdb's copy carries only in-frame clones and drops some. V and J calls and clone size are as listed in that table; D and trimming were resolved from the DNA. In the table there are some 490,000 clones, about 84% of which are singletons. This sample was included in a study of shared clonotypes between healthy human individuals. The study, taken as a whole, reports: Represented diversity (both genetic and exposure-history) was limited by the small number of donors.

Nashville, Tennessee was home to all donors, who were Caucasian adults. This chain links TRBV27 with TRBJ2-7; no firm D call. The TCR was taken from a woman aged 40 to 50 in good health. Some clones in this sample may be carry-over from other donors' samples. Sequencing used PBMCs. The CDR3 sequence is CASSSTNSYEQYF. In nucleotides, the CDR3 is TGTGCCAGCAGTTCAACTAACAGCTACGAGCAGTACTTC.